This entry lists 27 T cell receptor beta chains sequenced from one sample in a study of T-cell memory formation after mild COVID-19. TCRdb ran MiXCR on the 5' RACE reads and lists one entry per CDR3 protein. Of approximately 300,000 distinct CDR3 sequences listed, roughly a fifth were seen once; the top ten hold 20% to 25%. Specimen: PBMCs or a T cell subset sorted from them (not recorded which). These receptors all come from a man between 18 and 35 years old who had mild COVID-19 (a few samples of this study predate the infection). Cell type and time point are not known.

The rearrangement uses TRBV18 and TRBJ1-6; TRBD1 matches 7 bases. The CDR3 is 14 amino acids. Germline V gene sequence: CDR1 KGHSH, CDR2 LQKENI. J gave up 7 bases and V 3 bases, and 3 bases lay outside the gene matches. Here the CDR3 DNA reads TGTGCCAGCTCACCGGGCAGGGGGAATTCACCCCTCCACTTT. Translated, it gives CASSPGRGNSPLHF.

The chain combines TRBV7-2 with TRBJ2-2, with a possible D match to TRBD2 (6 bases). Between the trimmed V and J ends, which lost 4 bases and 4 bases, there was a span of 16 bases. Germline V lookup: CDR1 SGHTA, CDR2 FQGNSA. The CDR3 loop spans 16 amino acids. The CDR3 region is CASSSRRGLITGELFF. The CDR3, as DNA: TGTGCCAGCAGCTCCCGGAGGGGCTTAATCACCGGGGAGCTGTTTTTT.

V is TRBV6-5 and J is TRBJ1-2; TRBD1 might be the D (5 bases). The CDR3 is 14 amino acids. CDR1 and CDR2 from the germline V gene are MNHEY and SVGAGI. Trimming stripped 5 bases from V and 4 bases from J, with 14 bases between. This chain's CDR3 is CASSPRGDLYGYTF. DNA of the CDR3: TGTGCCAGCAGTCCTCGGGGGGACCTCTATGGCTACACCTTC.

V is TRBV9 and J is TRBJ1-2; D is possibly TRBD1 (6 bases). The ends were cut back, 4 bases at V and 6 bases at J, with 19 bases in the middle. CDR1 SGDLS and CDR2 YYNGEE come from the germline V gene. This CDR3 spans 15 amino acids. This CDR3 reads CASSQDNRDTNGYTF. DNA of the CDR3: TGTGCCAGCAGCCAAGACAACCGGGACACGAATGGCTACACCTTC.

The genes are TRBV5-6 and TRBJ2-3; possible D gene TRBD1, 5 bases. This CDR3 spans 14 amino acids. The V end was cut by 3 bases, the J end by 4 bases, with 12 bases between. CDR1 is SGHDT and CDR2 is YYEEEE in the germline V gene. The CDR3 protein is CASSSRVGADTQYF. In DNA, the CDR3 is TGTGCCAGCAGCTCCCGGGTAGGGGCAGATACGCAGTATTTT.

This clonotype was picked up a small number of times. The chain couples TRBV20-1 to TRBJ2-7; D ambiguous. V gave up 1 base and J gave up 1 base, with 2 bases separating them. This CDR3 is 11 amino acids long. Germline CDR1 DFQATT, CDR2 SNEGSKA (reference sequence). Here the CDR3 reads CSARGSYEQYF. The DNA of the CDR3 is TGCAGTGCTAGAGGATCCTACGAGCAGTACTTC.

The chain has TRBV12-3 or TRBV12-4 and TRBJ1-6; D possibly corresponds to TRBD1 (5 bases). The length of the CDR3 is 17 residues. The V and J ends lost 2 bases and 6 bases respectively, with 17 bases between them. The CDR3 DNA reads TGTGCCAGCAGTTTATTACCCGTTGGGCAGGGTAATTCACCCCTCCACTTT. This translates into CASSLLPVGQGNSPLHF.

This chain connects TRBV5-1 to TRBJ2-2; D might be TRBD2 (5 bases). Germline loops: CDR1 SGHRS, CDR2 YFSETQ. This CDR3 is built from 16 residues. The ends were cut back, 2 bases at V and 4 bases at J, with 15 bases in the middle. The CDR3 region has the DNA TGCGCCAGCAGCTTCTTGGAAGGAGAGGGCACCGGGGAGCTGTTTTTT. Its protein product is CASSFLEGEGTGELFF.

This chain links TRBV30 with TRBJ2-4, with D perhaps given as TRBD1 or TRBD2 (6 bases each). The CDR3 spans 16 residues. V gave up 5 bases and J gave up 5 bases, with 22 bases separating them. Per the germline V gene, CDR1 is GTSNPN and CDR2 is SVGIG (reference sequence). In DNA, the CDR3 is TGTGCCTGGGCGAATTGGAGGGGGGCGCGTGAAAACATTCAGTACTTC. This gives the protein CAWANWRGARENIQYF.

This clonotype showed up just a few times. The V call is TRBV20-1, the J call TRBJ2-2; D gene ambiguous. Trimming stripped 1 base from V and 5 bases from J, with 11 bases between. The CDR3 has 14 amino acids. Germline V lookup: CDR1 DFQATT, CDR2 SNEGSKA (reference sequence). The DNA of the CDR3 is TGCAGTGCTAGAGGCAGAATCGGGACCGGGGAGCTGTTTTTT. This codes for CSARGRIGTGELFF.

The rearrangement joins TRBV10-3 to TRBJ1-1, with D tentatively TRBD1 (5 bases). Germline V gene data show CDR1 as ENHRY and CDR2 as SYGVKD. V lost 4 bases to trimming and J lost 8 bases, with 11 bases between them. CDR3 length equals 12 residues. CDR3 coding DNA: TGTGCCATCAGTGCTCGTGGGGCAGAAGCTTTCTTT. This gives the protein CAISARGAEAFF.

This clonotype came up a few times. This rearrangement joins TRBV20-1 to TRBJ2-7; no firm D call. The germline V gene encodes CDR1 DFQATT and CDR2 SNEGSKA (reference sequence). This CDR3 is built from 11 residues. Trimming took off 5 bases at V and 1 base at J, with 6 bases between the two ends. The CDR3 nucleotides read TGCAGTGCTCAGAAGTCCTACGAGCAGTACTTC. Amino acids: CSAQKSYEQYF.

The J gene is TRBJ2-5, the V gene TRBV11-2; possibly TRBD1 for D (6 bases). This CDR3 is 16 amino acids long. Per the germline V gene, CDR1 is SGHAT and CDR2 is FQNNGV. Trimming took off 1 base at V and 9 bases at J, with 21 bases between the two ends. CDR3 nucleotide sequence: TGTGCCAGCAGCTTAGGGGGCGGAACAGGGAGAGGAGCCCAGTACTTC. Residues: CASSLGGGTGRGAQYF.

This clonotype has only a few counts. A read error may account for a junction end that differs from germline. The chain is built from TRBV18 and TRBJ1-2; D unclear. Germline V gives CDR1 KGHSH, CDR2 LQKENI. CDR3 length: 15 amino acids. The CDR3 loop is CDSSPLDTFNYGYTF. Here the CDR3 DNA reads TGTGACAGCTCACCTCTAGACACCTTTAACTATGGCTACACCTTC.

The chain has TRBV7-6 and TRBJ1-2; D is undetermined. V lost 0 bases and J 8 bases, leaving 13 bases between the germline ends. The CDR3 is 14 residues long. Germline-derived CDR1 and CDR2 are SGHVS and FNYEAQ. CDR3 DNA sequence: TGTGCCAGCAGCTTAGCCCCCTCGGGTGGGGGCTACACCTTC. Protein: CASSLAPSGGGYTF.

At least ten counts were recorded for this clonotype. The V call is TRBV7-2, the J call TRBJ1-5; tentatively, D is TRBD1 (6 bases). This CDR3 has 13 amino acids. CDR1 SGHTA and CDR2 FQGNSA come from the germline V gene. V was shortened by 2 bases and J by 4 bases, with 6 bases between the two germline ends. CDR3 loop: CASSLRGNQPQHF. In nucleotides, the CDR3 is TGTGCCAGCAGCTTAAGGGGGAATCAGCCCCAGCATTTT.

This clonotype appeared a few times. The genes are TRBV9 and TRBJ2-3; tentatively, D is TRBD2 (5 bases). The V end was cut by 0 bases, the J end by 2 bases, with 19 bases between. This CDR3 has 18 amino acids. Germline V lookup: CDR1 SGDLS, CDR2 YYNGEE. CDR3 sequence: CASSVAPPPGYPTDTQYF. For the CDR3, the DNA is TGTGCCAGCAGCGTAGCTCCCCCGCCGGGGTACCCCACAGATACGCAGTATTTT. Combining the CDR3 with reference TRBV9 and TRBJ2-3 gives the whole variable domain DSGVTQTPKHLITATGQRVTLRCSPRSGDLSVYWYQQSLDQGLQFLIQYYNGEERAKGNILERFSAQQFPDLHSELNLSSLELGDSALYFCASSVAPPPGYPTDTQYFGPGTRLTVL.

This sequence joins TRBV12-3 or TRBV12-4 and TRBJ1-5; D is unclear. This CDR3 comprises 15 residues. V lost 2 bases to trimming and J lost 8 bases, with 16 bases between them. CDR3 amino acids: CASSLRSGLAKPQHF. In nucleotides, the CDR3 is TGTGCCAGCAGTTTACGGTCCGGGCTGGCGAAGCCCCAGCATTTT.

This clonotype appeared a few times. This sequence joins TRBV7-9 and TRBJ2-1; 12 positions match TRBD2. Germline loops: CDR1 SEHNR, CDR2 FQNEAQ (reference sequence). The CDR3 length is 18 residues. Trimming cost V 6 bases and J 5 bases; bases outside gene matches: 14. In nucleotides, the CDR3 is TGTGCCAGCAGTTCCCCACTAGCGGGGGGCCTAACCGACAATGAGCAGTTCTTC. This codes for CASSSPLAGGLTDNEQFF.

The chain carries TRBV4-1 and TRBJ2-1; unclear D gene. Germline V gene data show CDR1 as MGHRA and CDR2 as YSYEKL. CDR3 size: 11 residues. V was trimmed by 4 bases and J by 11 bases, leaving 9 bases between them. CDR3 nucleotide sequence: TGCGCCAGCAGCCCCGGTGATAAGCAGTTCTTC. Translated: CASSPGDKQFF.

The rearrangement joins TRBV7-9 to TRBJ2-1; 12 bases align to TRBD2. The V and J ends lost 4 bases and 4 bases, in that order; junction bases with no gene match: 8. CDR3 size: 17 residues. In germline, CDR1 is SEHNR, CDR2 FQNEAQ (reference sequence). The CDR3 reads CASSSWTSGDGYNEQFF. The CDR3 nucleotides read TGTGCCAGCAGCTCTTGGACTAGCGGGGATGGTTACAATGAGCAGTTCTTC.

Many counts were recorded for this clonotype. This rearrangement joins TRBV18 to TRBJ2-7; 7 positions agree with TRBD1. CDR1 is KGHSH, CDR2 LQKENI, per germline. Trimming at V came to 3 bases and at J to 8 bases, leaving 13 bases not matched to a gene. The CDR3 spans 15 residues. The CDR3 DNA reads TGTGCCAGCTCACCCGACCAGGTGACAGGGTTCAAGCAGTACTTC. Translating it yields CASSPDQVTGFKQYF.

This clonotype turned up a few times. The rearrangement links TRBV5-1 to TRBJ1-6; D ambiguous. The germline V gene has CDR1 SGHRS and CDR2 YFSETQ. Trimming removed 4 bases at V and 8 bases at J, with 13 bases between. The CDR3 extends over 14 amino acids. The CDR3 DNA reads TGCGCCAGCAGCAAACAAGGACTCCATTCACCCCTCCACTTT. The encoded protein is CASSKQGLHSPLHF.

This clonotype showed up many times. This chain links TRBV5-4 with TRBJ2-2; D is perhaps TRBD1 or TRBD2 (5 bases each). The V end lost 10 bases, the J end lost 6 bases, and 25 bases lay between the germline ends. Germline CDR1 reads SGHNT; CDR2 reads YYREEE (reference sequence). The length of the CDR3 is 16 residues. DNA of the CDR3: TGTGCCGTCACCGGGGCCGAACTTTCCTCCCCCGGGGAGCTGTTTTTT. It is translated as CAVTGAELSSPGELFF.

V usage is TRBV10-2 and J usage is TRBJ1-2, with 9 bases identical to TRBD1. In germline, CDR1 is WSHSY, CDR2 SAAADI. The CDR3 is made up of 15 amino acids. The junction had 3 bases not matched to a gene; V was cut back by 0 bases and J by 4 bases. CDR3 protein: CASSESNRGPYGYTF. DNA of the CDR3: TGCGCCAGCAGTGAGTCCAACAGGGGGCCCTATGGCTACACCTTC.

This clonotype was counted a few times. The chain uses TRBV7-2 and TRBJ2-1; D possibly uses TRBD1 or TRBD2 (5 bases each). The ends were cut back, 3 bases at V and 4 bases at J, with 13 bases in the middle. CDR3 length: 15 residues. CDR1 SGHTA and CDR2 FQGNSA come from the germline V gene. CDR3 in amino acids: CASSFYRGLYNEQFF. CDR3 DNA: TGTGCCAGCAGCTTTTACCGGGGCCTGTACAATGAGCAGTTCTTC.

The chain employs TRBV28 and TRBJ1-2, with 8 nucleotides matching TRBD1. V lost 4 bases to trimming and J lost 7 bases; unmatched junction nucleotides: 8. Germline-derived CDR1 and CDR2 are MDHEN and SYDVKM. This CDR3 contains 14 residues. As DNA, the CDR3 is TGTGCCAGCAGTTCCTTTCAGGGGGCGCGTGGCTACACCTTC. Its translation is CASSSFQGARGYTF.